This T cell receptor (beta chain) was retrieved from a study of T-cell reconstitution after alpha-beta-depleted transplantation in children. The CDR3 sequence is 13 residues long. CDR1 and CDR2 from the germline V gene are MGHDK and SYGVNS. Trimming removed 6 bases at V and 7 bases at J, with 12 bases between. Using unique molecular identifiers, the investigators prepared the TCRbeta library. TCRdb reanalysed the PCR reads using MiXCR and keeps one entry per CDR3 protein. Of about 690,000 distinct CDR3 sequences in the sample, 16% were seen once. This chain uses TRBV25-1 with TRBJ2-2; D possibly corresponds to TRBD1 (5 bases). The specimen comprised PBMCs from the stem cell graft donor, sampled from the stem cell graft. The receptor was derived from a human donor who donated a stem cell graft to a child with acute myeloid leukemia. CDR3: CASRQTQGGELFF. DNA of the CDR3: TGTGCCAGCAGACAAACTCAGGGCGGGGAGCTGTTTTTT.